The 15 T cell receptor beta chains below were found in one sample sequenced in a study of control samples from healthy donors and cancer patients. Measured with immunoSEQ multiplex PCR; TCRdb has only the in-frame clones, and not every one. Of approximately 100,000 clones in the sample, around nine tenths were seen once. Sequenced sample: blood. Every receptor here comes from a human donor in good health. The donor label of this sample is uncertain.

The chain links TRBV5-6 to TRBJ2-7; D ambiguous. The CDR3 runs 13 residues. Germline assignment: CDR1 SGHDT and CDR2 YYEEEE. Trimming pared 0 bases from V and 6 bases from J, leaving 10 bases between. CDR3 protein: CASSLDTVSEQYF. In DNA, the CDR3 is TGTGCCAGCAGCTTGGACACCGTATCCGAGCAGTACTTC.

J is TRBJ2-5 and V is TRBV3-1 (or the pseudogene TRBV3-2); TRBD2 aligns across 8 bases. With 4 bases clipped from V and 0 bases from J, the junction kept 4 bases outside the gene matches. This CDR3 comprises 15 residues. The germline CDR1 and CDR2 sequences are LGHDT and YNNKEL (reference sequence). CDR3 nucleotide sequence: TGTGCCAGCAGCCCGCGGGGGGATTACCAAGAGACCCAGTACTTC. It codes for CASSPRGDYQETQYF.

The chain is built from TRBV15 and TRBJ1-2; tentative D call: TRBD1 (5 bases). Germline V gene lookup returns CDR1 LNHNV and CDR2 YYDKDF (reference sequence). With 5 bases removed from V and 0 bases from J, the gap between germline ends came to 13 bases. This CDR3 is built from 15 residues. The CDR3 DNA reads TGTGCCACCAGCCTCAGACAGCTAACTAACTATGGCTACACCTTC. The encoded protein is CATSLRQLTNYGYTF.

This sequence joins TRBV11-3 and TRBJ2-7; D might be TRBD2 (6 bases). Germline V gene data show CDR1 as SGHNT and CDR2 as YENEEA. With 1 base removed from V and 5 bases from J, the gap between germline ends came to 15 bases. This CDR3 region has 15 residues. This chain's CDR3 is CASSLGVRGSNEQYF. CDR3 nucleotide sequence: TGTGCCAGCAGCTTAGGAGTCCGGGGGTCTAACGAGCAGTACTTC. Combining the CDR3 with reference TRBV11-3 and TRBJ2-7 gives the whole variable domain EAGVVQSPRYKIIEKKQPVAFWCNPISGHNTLYWYLQNLGQGPELLIRYENEEAVDDSQLPKDRFSAERLKGVDSTLKIQPAELGDSAVYLCASSLGVRGSNEQYFGPGTRLTVT.

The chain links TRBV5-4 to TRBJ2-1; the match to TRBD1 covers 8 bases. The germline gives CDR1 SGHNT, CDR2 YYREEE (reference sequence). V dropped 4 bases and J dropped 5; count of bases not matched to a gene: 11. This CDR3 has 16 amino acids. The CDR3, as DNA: TGTGCCAGCAGCCCCGGTGGGGACAGGTCCCACAATGAGCAGTTCTTC. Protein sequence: CASSPGGDRSHNEQFF. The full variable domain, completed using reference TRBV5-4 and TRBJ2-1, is ETGVTQSPTHLIKTRGQQVTLRCSSQSGHNTVSWYQQALGQGPQFIFQYYREEENGRGNFPPRFSGLQFPNYSSELNVNALELDDSALYLCASSPGGDRSHNEQFFGPGTRLTVL.

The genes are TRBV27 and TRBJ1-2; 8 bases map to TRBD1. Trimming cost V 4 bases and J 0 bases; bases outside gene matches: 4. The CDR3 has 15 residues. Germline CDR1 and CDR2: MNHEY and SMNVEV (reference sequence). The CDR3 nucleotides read TGTGCCAGCAGTTCGCCGGGACAGGCTAACTATGGCTACACCTTC. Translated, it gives CASSSPGQANYGYTF.

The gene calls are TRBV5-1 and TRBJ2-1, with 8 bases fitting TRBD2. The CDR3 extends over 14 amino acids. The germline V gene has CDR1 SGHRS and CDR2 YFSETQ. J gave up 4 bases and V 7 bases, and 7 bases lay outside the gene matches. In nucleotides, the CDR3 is TGCGCCAGCGCAAGCGGGGGAGAATACAATGAGCAGTTCTTC. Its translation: CASASGGEYNEQFF.

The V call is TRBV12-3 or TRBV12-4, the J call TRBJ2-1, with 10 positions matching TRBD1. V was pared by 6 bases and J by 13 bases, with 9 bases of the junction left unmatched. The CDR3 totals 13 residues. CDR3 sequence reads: CASRYGQGESQFF. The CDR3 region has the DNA TGTGCCAGCAGATATGGACAGGGGGAATCCCAGTTCTTC.

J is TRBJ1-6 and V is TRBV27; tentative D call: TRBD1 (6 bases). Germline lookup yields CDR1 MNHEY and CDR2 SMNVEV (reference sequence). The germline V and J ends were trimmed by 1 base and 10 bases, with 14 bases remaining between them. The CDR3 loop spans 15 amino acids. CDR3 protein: CASSLLRRGGSPLHF. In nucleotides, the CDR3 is TGTGCCAGCAGTTTATTGCGCAGGGGTGGATCACCCCTCCACTTT.

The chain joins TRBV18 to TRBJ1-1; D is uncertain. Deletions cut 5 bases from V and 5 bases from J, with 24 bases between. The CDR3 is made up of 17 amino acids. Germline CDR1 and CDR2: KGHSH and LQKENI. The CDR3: CASSTEVIGQSRTEAFF. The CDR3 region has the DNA TGTGCCAGCTCAACTGAGGTTATCGGGCAAAGTCGGACTGAAGCTTTCTTT.

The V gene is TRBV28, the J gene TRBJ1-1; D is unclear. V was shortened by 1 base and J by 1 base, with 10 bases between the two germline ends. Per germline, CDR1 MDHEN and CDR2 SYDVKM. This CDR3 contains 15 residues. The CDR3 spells CASSLFVPGNTEAFF. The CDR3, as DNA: TGTGCCAGCAGTTTATTCGTCCCGGGGAACACTGAAGCTTTCTTT.

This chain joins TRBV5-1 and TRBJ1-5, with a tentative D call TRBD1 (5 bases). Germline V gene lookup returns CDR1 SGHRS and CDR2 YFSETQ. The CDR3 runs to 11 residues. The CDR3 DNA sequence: TGCCCCCATTGGGGGGGTCAGCCCCAGCATTTT. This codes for CPHWGGQPQHF. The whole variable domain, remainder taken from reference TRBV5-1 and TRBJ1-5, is KAGVTQTPRYLIKTRGQQVTLSCSPISGHRSVSWYQQTPGQGLQFLFEYFSETQRNKGNFPGRFSGRQFSNSRSEMNVSTLELGDSALYLCPHWGGQPQHFGDGTRLSIL.

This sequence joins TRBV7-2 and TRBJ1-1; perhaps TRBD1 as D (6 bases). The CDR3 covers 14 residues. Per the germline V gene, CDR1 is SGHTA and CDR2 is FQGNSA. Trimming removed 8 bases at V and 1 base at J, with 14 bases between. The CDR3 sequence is CASGHRDGNTEAFF. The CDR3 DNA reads TGTGCCAGCGGTCACAGGGATGGGAACACTGAAGCTTTCTTT.

CDR3 region: CASSSGMATNEKLFF. The CDR3 coding sequence is TGTGCCAGCTCATCCGGCATGGCAACTAATGAAAAACTGTTTTTT. V is TRBV18 and J is TRBJ1-4; D not certain. The germline gives CDR1 KGHSH, CDR2 LQKENI. This CDR3 comprises 15 residues. Trimming left V 5 bases short and J 0 bases short, with 10 bases between.

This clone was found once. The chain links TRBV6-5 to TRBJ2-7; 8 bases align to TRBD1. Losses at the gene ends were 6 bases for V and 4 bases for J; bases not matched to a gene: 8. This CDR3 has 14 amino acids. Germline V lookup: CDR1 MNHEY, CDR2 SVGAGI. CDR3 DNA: TGTGCCAGCAGATACGGACAGGGTGGGTACGAGCAGTACTTC. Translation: CASRYGQGGYEQYF.